A single sample is the source of the 23 T cell receptor beta chains below, sequenced in a study of CD8 T cells in Susac syndrome. With random hexamers, 0.5 to 1 ug RNA was reverse transcribed. TCRdb recomputed calls from the immunoSEQ multiplex PCR reads with MiXCR, one row per CDR3 protein. Altogether tens of thousands of distinct CDR3 sequences are present, about 94% being singletons, with the ten largest covering approximately 0.3%. The material sequenced was CD4+ T cells from PBMCs. These receptors were obtained from a human donor with Susac syndrome.

The V gene is TRBV28, the J gene TRBJ2-4; the match to TRBD2 covers 12 bases. The CDR3 is made up of 16 amino acids. Germline V CDR1 and CDR2: MDHEN, SYDVKM. V lost 3 bases to trimming and J lost 8 bases; unmatched junction nucleotides: 8. CDR3 DNA: TGTGCCAGCAGTTTCGTTCCCGGACTAGCGGGGCACATTCAGTACTTC. It translates to CASSFVPGLAGHIQYF. Complete variable domain (other parts from reference TRBV28 and TRBJ2-4): DVKVTQSSRYLVKRTGEKVFLECVQDMDHENMFWYRQDPGLGLRLIYFSYDVKMKEKGDIPEGYSVSREKKERFSLILESASTNQTSMYLCASSFVPGLAGHIQYFGAGTRLSVL.

The rearrangement links TRBV5-1 to TRBJ1-1; D unresolved. Germline V gene data show CDR1 as SGHRS and CDR2 as YFSETQ. The CDR3 is 15 residues long. The ends were cut back, 4 bases at V and 11 bases at J, with 24 bases in the middle. The CDR3 spells CASSVLPSPSEGAFF. CDR3 coding DNA: TGCGCCAGCAGCGTCCTTCCCAGCCCCTCTGAGGGTGCTTTCTTT.

The genes are TRBV30 and TRBJ1-6, with D possibly matching TRBD1 (6 bases). The V gene's germline CDR1 is GTSNPN and CDR2 SVGIG (reference sequence). The V gene lost 5 bases and the J gene lost 7 bases, with 15 bases spanning the gap. CDR3 length equals 14 residues. CDR3 sequence: CAWGTGYQNSPLHF. CDR3 DNA: TGTGCCTGGGGCACAGGGTACCAGAATTCACCCCTCCACTTT.

The genes are TRBV1 and TRBJ2-5. TRBV1 is marked as a pseudogene. The CDR3 runs to 16 residues. The CDR3 loop reads CTSSQDQVGQQETQYF. The CDR3, as DNA: TGCACCAGCAGCCAAGATCAGGTCGGGCAGCAAGAGACCCAGTACTTC.

This rearrangement joins TRBV29-1 to TRBJ1-1; tentative D call: TRBD1 (5 bases). The V gene lost 7 bases and the J gene lost 6 bases, with 18 bases spanning the gap. The length of the CDR3 is 13 residues. Germline CDR1 is SQVTM and CDR2 is ANQGSEA. Here the CDR3 DNA reads TGCAGCGCTCCGGATAGGGGAGACGCTGAAGCTTTCTTT. This sequence encodes CSAPDRGDAEAFF.

This chain connects TRBV6-5 to TRBJ1-1; D unresolved. The CDR3 contains 15 residues. The V and J ends lost 5 bases and 0 bases respectively, with 13 bases between them. Germline lookup yields CDR1 MNHEY and CDR2 SVGAGI. The CDR3 DNA reads TGTGCCAGCAGTCCCTGGAGAGGGCTGAACACTGAAGCTTTCTTT. Protein: CASSPWRGLNTEAFF.

The genes are TRBV25-1 and TRBJ2-3; the match to TRBD1 covers 7 bases. J lost 2 bases, V lost 6 bases, and 2 bases had no gene match. From germline, CDR1 is MGHDK and CDR2 SYGVNS. The CDR3 is 13 residues long. The CDR3 DNA reads as TGTGCCAGCAGGGACAGGTTCACAGATACGCAGTATTTT. Amino acids: CASRDRFTDTQYF.

This chain uses TRBV5-6 with TRBJ2-3; 10 nucleotides line up with TRBD1. V was pared by 4 bases and J by 3 bases, with 8 bases of the junction left unmatched. Germline CDR1 SGHDT, CDR2 YYEEEE. This CDR3 has 16 residues. CDR3 loop: CASSGPGQGYTDTQYF. DNA for the CDR3: TGTGCCAGCAGCGGACCGGGACAGGGGTATACAGATACGCAGTATTTT.

The chain recombines TRBV12-3 or TRBV12-4 with TRBJ2-7; the D is unclear. Trimming cost V 7 bases and J 0 bases, with 7 bases left between them. There are 12 residues in the CDR3. For the CDR3, the DNA is TGTGCCAGCAACAGTCCCTCCTACGAGCAGTACTTC. Encoded protein: CASNSPSYEQYF.

The rearrangement links TRBV15 to TRBJ2-5, with 10 nucleotides matching TRBD1. CDR3 length equals 18 residues. Germline V gene data show CDR1 as LNHNV and CDR2 as YYDKDF (reference sequence). Trimming took 0 bases from V and 6 from J; bases not matched to a gene: 13. CDR3 residues: CATSRDGWGQGTVQTQYF. The CDR3 DNA follows: TGTGCCACCAGCAGAGATGGATGGGGACAGGGGACGGTACAGACCCAGTACTTC.

This chain uses TRBV7-2 with TRBJ1-2; 9 nucleotides line up with TRBD1. In germline, CDR1 is SGHTA, CDR2 FQGNSA. This CDR3 spans 14 amino acids. The J segment lost 6 bases and the V segment lost 1 base, leaving 3 bases of the junction unmatched. The CDR3 here is CASSLDGTGNGYTF. The CDR3 coding sequence is TGTGCCAGCAGCTTAGACGGGACAGGGAATGGCTACACCTTC.

This chain connects TRBV6-5 to TRBJ2-5; D is possibly TRBD1 (6 bases). Trimming removed 2 bases from V and 1 base from J, with 14 bases in between. Per the germline V gene, CDR1 is MNHEY and CDR2 is SVGAGI. The CDR3 consists of 16 residues. CDR3 region: CASSYADGTSQETQYF. CDR3 DNA sequence: TGTGCCAGCAGTTACGCTGACGGGACATCCCAAGAGACCCAGTACTTC.

V is TRBV3-1 and J is TRBJ1-5; 7 positions match TRBD1. The germline gives CDR1 LGHDT, CDR2 YNNKEL (reference sequence). The CDR3 covers 14 residues. J was trimmed by 7 bases and V by 5 bases; bases with no gene match: 8. CDR3 in DNA: TGTGCCAGCAGCGTAACAGGGGAACGCCAGCCCCAGCATTTT. It codes for CASSVTGERQPQHF. The entire variable domain, with the rest obtained from reference TRBV3-1 and TRBJ1-5, is as follows: DTAVSQTPKYLVTQMGNDKSIKCEQNLGHDTMYWYKQDSKKFLKIMFSYNNKELIINETVPNRFSPKSPDKAHLNLHINSLELGDSAVYFCASSVTGERQPQHFGDGTRLSIL.

The genes are TRBV7-2 and TRBJ2-5; D remains unclear. Germline CDR1 is SGHTA and CDR2 is FQGNSA. The CDR3 is 14 residues long. Trimming took 5 bases from V and 5 from J, leaving 15 bases between them. The CDR3 reads CASSETVVSETQYF. CDR3 DNA sequence: TGTGCCAGCAGCGAAACAGTAGTTTCGGAGACCCAGTACTTC.

The genes are TRBV6-2 or TRBV6-3 and TRBJ2-3; 8 nucleotides align to TRBD1. The ends lost 11 bases at V and 4 bases at J; junction bases unmatched: 11. Germline CDR1 MNHEY, CDR2 SVGEGT. The CDR3 contains 14 residues. For the CDR3, the DNA is TGTGCCCATGCGCAGGGGGCGCCCGCAGATACGCAGTATTTT. This translates into CAHAQGAPADTQYF.

This chain links TRBV3-1 with TRBJ1-6; D unresolved. This CDR3 spans 15 amino acids. Germline V gene data show CDR1 as LGHDT and CDR2 as YNNKEL (reference sequence). V was cut by 0 bases and J by 8 bases, with 11 bases left in between. CDR3 loop: CASSQDRASYSPLHF. Written as DNA, the CDR3 is TGTGCCAGCAGCCAAGATAGGGCCAGTTATTCACCCCTCCACTTT. Based on the CDR3 plus reference TRBV3-1 and TRBJ1-6, the full variable domain is DTAVSQTPKYLVTQMGNDKSIKCEQNLGHDTMYWYKQDSKKFLKIMFSYNNKELIINETVPNRFSPKSPDKAHLNLHINSLELGDSAVYFCASSQDRASYSPLHFGNGTRLTVT.

The gene calls are TRBV7-2 and TRBJ2-1, with 9 bases that match TRBD1. V was clipped by 2 bases and J by 5 bases; unmatched bases: 1. The germline CDR1 and CDR2 sequences are SGHTA and FQGNSA. The length of the CDR3 is 14 residues. This CDR3 reads CASSLRTGDNEQFF. The CDR3 DNA follows: TGTGCCAGCAGCTTAAGGACAGGGGACAATGAGCAGTTCTTC.

The CDR3 DNA follows: TGTGCCACCAGCAGAGACACCGGGGAGCTGTTTTTT. Its translation: CATSRDTGELFF. The chain carries TRBV15 and TRBJ2-2; the D is unclear. The V gene lost 0 bases and the J gene lost 4 bases, with 0 bases spanning the gap. The germline V gene has CDR1 LNHNV and CDR2 YYDKDF (reference sequence). The CDR3 extends over 12 amino acids.

The chain links TRBV5-6 to TRBJ2-5; 7 nucleotides align to TRBD1. The CDR3 contains 15 residues. Germline values: CDR1 SGHDT, CDR2 YYEEEE. V was pared by 5 bases and J by 3 bases, with 10 bases of the junction left unmatched. CDR3 loop: CASSLRQGFEETQYF. Written as DNA, the CDR3 is TGTGCCAGCAGTTTGAGACAGGGATTTGAAGAGACCCAGTACTTC.

The chain combines TRBV5-6 with TRBJ2-5, with 9 bases aligning to TRBD2. In germline, CDR1 is SGHDT, CDR2 YYEEEE. V was clipped by 2 bases and J by 4 bases; unmatched bases: 3. The CDR3 has 14 amino acids. In DNA, the CDR3 is TGTGCCAGCAGCTTTAGTAGCGGGGGAGAGACCCAGTACTTC. It codes for CASSFSSGGETQYF.

The genes are TRBV28 and TRBJ1-4; tentatively, D is TRBD1 (6 bases). The CDR3 is made up of 12 amino acids. V was clipped by 3 bases and J by 12 bases, with 11 bases between them. Germline CDR1 MDHEN, CDR2 SYDVKM. The CDR3 protein is CASSFFGGELFF. In DNA, the CDR3 is TGTGCCAGCAGTTTTTTTGGGGGCGAACTGTTTTTT.

Only a few counts were recorded for this clonotype. Here the CDR3 DNA reads TGTGCCAGCAGTGTATCTGGAACCGGGGAGCTGTTTTTT. Its translation: CASSVSGTGELFF. The chain has TRBV12-3 or TRBV12-4 and TRBJ2-2; the D is unclear. V was trimmed by 5 bases and J by 5 bases, leaving 9 bases between them. The CDR3 loop spans 13 amino acids.

The V gene is TRBV4-1, the J gene TRBJ2-1; the D is unclear. The V end was cut by 4 bases, the J end by 3 bases, with 7 bases between. Germline CDR1 is MGHRA and CDR2 is YSYEKL. CDR3 length: 13 amino acids. The CDR3: CASSPMFYNEQFF. The CDR3 region has the DNA TGCGCCAGCAGCCCGATGTTCTACAATGAGCAGTTCTTC.